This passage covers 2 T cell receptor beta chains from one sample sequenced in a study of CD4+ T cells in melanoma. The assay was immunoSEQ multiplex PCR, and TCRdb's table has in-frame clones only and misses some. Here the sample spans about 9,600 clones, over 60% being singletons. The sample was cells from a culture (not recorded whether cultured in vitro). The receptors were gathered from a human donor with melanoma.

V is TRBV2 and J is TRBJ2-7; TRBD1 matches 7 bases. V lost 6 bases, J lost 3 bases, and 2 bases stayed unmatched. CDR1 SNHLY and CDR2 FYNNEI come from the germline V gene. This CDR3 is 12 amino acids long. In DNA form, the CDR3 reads TGTGCCAGCAGCGGGACAGTCTACGAGCAGTACTTC. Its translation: CASSGTVYEQYF.

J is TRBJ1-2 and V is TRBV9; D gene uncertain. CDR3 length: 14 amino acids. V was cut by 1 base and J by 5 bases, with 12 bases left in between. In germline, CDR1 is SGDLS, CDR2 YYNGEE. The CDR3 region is CASSVTGSAYGYTF. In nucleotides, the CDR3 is TGTGCCAGCAGCGTAACCGGCTCGGCGTATGGCTACACCTTC.